One T cell receptor (beta chain) is described in this entry. This record belongs to a study of blood T cell repertoires in COVID-19. In the original analysis: Nucleated cell counts were estimated from reference gene primer amplification. Profiling relied on immunoSEQ multiplex PCR, and the TCRdb table lists in-frame clones only, not all of them. V, J and clone size are those of that table, while D and trimming were read from the DNA. The sample includes about 150,000 clones, approximately 81% of them seen just once. CDR3 length: 15 residues. The ends were cut back, 0 bases at V and 3 bases at J, with 12 bases in the middle. Germline CDR1 SGHDT, CDR2 YYEEEE.

The receptor's source is an older woman with COVID-19, enrolled during active disease. Sequencing input: peripheral blood. V is TRBV5-6 and J is TRBJ2-5, with D perhaps matching TRBD2 (5 bases). The CDR3 loop is CASSLVAGGEETQYF. The CDR3 bases are TGTGCCAGCAGCTTGGTGGCAGGAGGCGAAGAGACCCAGTACTTC.